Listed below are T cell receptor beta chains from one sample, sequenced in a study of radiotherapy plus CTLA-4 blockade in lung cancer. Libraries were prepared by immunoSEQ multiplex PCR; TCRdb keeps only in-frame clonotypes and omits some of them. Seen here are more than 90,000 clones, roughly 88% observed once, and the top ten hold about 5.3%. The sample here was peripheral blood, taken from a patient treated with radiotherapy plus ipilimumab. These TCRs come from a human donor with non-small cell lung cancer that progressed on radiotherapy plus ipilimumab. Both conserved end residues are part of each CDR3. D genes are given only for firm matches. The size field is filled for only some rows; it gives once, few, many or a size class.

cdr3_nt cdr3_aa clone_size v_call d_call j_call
TGTGCCAGCAGGGGGCGGGATCTCTCTGGGGCCAACGTCCTGACTTTC CASRGRDLSGANVLTF NA TRBV2 NA TRBJ2-6
TGTGCCAGCAGGGACAGGGGGCACGAGCAGTACTTC CASRDRGHEQYF NA TRBV6-5 TRBD1 TRBJ2-7
TGTGCCAGCAGTGGAGGACAGGGGTACGAAAAACTGTTTTTT CASSGGQGYEKLFF NA TRBV2 TRBD1 TRBJ1-4
TGTGCCAGCAGCGCCTCGGAGGGCGATGAAAAACTGTTTTTT CASSASEGDEKLFF NA TRBV5-4 NA TRBJ1-4
TGTGCCAGCAGCTCTAGGGCTGATTTGGGCAATCAGCCCCAGCATTTT CASSSRADLGNQPQHF NA TRBV5-5 NA TRBJ1-5
TGTGCCTGGAGTGTTAGGACTAGCGGGATTCTCGAGCAGTACTTC CAWSVRTSGILEQYF NA TRBV30 TRBD2 TRBJ2-7
TGCGCCAGCAGTGAAGGGGGCAAGGCTGAAGCTTTCTTT CASSEGGKAEAFF NA TRBV10-1 TRBD1 TRBJ1-1
TGCGCCAGCAGCTTGGGGTTAGCGGGAGGAACAGATACGCAGTATTTT CASSLGLAGGTDTQYF NA TRBV5-1 TRBD2 TRBJ2-3
TGTGCCAGCAGTTTATCGGGGGCTGCTAATGAAAAACTGTTTTTT CASSLSGAANEKLFF NA TRBV28 NA TRBJ1-4
TGTGCCAGCAGCTTAGGACTAGCGGACTACGAGCAGTACTTC CASSLGLADYEQYF NA TRBV13 TRBD2 TRBJ2-7
TGCGCCAGCAGCTTGGTCGGGGAGGTCTACAATGAGCAGTTCTTC CASSLVGEVYNEQFF NA TRBV5-1 NA TRBJ2-1
TGTGCCAGTAAAGGGGGACTAGCGGGAGAAGGGGAGCTGTTTTTT CASKGGLAGEGELFF NA TRBV19 TRBD2 TRBJ2-2
TGTGCCAGCTCACCGGCGGACGGCCTCTCTGGAAACACCATATATTTT CASSPADGLSGNTIYF few TRBV18 NA TRBJ1-3
TGCGCCAGCAATCTAGTAGATGAGCAGTTCTTC CASNLVDEQFF NA TRBV5-1 NA TRBJ2-1
TGTGCCAGTAGTCCCCTGAAGGGTGGCGGCTACACCTTC CASSPLKGGGYTF NA TRBV19 NA TRBJ1-2
TGTGCCAGCAGTGAAATGTATGGGGGGGCGCAGGGTGAAAAACTGTTTTTT CASSEMYGGAQGEKLFF few TRBV25-1 NA TRBJ1-4
TGTGCCAGCAGTACCGCGGCGGGAGTGTCGTACAATGAGCAGTTCTTC CASSTAAGVSYNEQFF NA TRBV27 TRBD2 TRBJ2-1
TGTGCCAGCAGCTTAGCGGGAGGACTCGAGCAGTACTTC CASSLAGGLEQYF NA TRBV7-2 NA TRBJ2-7
TGTGCCAGCAGCACTGTTGTGGGGGAGCAGTACTTC CASSTVVGEQYF NA TRBV11-3 NA TRBJ2-7
TGTGCCAGTAGTATCTTCCCGGGACAGGGAGCTCCCTACGAGCAGTACTTC CASSIFPGQGAPYEQYF NA TRBV19 TRBD1 TRBJ2-7
TGTGCCAGAAGCCACAGTGGGAGCAATCAGCCCCAGCATTTT CARSHSGSNQPQHF NA TRBV5-3 NA TRBJ1-5
TGTGCCAGCAGTGTCATGAGCGGGAGAGTGGCTGAGACCCAGTACTTC CASSVMSGRVAETQYF NA TRBV6-1 TRBD2 TRBJ2-5
TGTGCCTGGAGTGTTCTGGGGGGAAAGGTGGGCAATCAGCCCCAGCATTTT CAWSVLGGKVGNQPQHF NA TRBV30 NA TRBJ1-5
TGCAGCGTTTTCCCCCCAGGGTCTGAGACCCAGTACTTC CSVFPPGSETQYF NA TRBV29-1 NA TRBJ2-5
TGTGCCAGCAAGTTCGTGGCCCAAATCGATACGCAGTATTTT CASKFVAQIDTQYF few TRBV4-2 NA TRBJ2-3
TGTGCTAGTGGCCGGGGGGCGGTAGGAGGAGAGACCCAGTACTTC CASGRGAVGGETQYF NA TRBV12-5 NA TRBJ2-5
TGTGCCAGCAGCCTAAACAGGGACACTGAAGCTTTCTTT CASSLNRDTEAFF NA TRBV7-6 NA TRBJ1-1
TGTGCCAGCAGCGTAGGTAGCGGGATAACCACAGATACGCAGTATTTT CASSVGSGITTDTQYF NA TRBV9 TRBD2 TRBJ2-3
TGCGCCAGTTTCGGAGGGCGTAACACCGGGGAGCTGTTTTTT CASFGGRNTGELFF few TRBV10-2 NA TRBJ2-2
TGTGCCAGCAGCCCCGTGGGACTAGCGGGAGTTGAGCAGTTCTTC CASSPVGLAGVEQFF NA TRBV9 TRBD2 TRBJ2-1
TGTGCCAGCAGCCTGCAGGGGGCAAGCACTGAAGCTTTCTTT CASSLQGASTEAFF NA TRBV11-2 TRBD1 TRBJ1-1
TGTGCCACCCAGACAGGAAAGAGGGGGAACACTGAAGCTTTCTTT CATQTGKRGNTEAFF NA TRBV18 NA TRBJ1-1
TGTGCCAGCAGCTTCACGGGACAGGACCCCTACGAGCAGTACTTC CASSFTGQDPYEQYF NA TRBV5-5 TRBD1 TRBJ2-7
TGTGCCAGCAGTCAACAACTAGCGGGGAACTACGAGCAGTACTTC CASSQQLAGNYEQYF NA TRBV28 TRBD2 TRBJ2-7
TGTGCCAGCTCACCACAAAACAATGAGCAGTTCTTC CASSPQNNEQFF NA TRBV18 NA TRBJ2-1
TGTGCCAGCAGCGGGGCAGGGGTACAGACCCAGTACTTC CASSGAGVQTQYF NA TRBV27 NA TRBJ2-5
TGCGCCAGCAGCTCGGGCAGGGTGAGCACAGATACGCAGTATTTT CASSSGRVSTDTQYF NA TRBV5-1 NA TRBJ2-3
TGTGCCAGCAGGGGCCCCACAGATACGCAGTATTTT CASRGPTDTQYF once TRBV6-1 NA TRBJ2-3
TGTGCCAGCTCAGTGGAGGTAATCGGCACCGGGGAGCTGTTTTTT CASSVEVIGTGELFF NA TRBV18 NA TRBJ2-2
TGTGCCAGCAGCTTACGGGCTAGCGCATACGAGCAGTACTTC CASSLRASAYEQYF NA TRBV7-2 NA TRBJ2-7
TGCGCCAGCAGCTTGGCGGGAGGGGACATTCAGTACTTC CASSLAGGDIQYF NA TRBV5-1 TRBD2 TRBJ2-4
TGTGCCAGCAGCCTAGCCAGAGGAAGGGGTAACTATGGCTACACCTTC CASSLARGRGNYGYTF NA TRBV6-6 NA TRBJ1-2
TGTGCCAGCAGCTTGTTAGTAGGGGGTAACTCTGGAAACACCATATATTTT CASSLLVGGNSGNTIYF NA TRBV5-5 NA TRBJ1-3
TGCGCCAGCAGCTTGGCCCGGACAGGGGGTCAAGAGACCCAGTACTTC CASSLARTGGQETQYF NA TRBV5-1 TRBD1 TRBJ2-5